One sample yielded the 14 T cell receptor beta chains listed below, sequenced in a study of blood T cell repertoires in COVID-19. Data came from immunoSEQ multiplex PCR; TCRdb stores just in-frame clones and leaves some out. This table has 100,000 to 150,000 clones, around 82% appearing once. Specimen: peripheral blood. The source is a man in his 60s with acute or convalescent COVID-19.

The V call is TRBV6-5, the J call TRBJ2-1; TRBD2 might be the D (6 bases). V gave up 8 bases and J gave up 15 bases, with 17 bases separating them. The CDR3 is made up of 11 amino acids. Germline V gives CDR1 MNHEY, CDR2 SVGAGI. The CDR3 sequence is CASDEGTPGFF. For the CDR3, the DNA is TGTGCCAGCGACGAGGGGACTCCGGGGTTCTTC.

J is TRBJ2-1 and V is TRBV21-1; no DNA check was done on the table's D call, TRBD2. TRBV21-1 is listed as a pseudogene. The CDR3 sequence is 16 residues long. This chain's CDR3 is CASSKGLAGGINEQFF. CDR3 nucleotides: TGTGCCAGCAGCAAAGGGTTAGCGGGAGGAATCAATGAGCAGTTCTTC.

This chain uses TRBV5-1 with TRBJ2-7; TRBD2 matches at 11 bases. V lost 4 bases, J lost 4 bases, and 13 bases stayed unmatched. From germline, CDR1 is SGHRS and CDR2 YFSETQ. The CDR3 extends over 17 amino acids. The CDR3 region is CASSISGRALEGYEQYF. Written as DNA, the CDR3 is TGCGCCAGCAGCATTAGCGGGAGGGCCCTCGAGGGATACGAGCAGTACTTC. Full variable domain (remainder filled in from reference TRBV5-1 and TRBJ2-7): KAGVTQTPRYLIKTRGQQVTLSCSPISGHRSVSWYQQTPGQGLQFLFEYFSETQRNKGNFPGRFSGRQFSNSRSEMNVSTLELGDSALYLCASSISGRALEGYEQYFGPGTRLTVT.

The J gene is TRBJ2-7, the V gene TRBV4-1; TRBD2 matches 10 bases. Germline lookup yields CDR1 MGHRA and CDR2 YSYEKL. The CDR3 extends over 15 amino acids. The junction had 4 bases not matched to a gene; V was cut back by 5 bases and J by 0 bases. As DNA, the CDR3 is TGCGCCAGCAGCGTAGCGGGGGGTAGCTCCTACGAGCAGTACTTC. Protein sequence: CASSVAGGSSYEQYF.

The gene calls are TRBV19 and TRBJ2-3; D might be TRBD2 (5 bases). In germline, CDR1 is LNHDA, CDR2 SQIVND (reference sequence). The length of the CDR3 is 16 residues. V was shortened by 4 bases and J by 3 bases, with 17 bases between the two germline ends. The CDR3 protein is CASSTSSRGRTDTQYF. In nucleotides, the CDR3 is TGTGCCAGTAGTACGTCTAGCCGCGGTAGAACAGATACGCAGTATTTT.

The J gene is TRBJ1-4, the V gene TRBV25-1, with a tentative D call TRBD1 (5 bases). V gave up 5 bases and J gave up 1 base, with 14 bases separating them. The CDR3 has 16 amino acids. Germline assignment: CDR1 MGHDK and CDR2 SYGVNS. CDR3 residues: CASSRITGGTNEKLFF. CDR3 coding DNA: TGTGCCAGCAGTCGGATTACGGGGGGAACTAATGAAAAACTGTTTTTT.

The DNA for the CDR3 is TGCGCCAGCAGCCGATCTGGGACAGTCCAAGAGACCCAGTACTTC. Its protein product is CASSRSGTVQETQYF. V is TRBV5-1 and J is TRBJ2-5, with 7 nucleotides matching TRBD1. The CDR3 length is 15 residues. The V and J ends lost 4 bases and 1 base, in that order; junction bases with no gene match: 7. The germline V gene has CDR1 SGHRS and CDR2 YFSETQ. The whole variable domain, remainder taken from reference TRBV5-1 and TRBJ2-5, is KAGVTQTPRYLIKTRGQQVTLSCSPISGHRSVSWYQQTPGQGLQFLFEYFSETQRNKGNFPGRFSGRQFSNSRSEMNVSTLELGDSALYLCASSRSGTVQETQYFGPGTRLLVL.

The chain recombines TRBV24-1 with TRBJ2-5; a weak D match, TRBD1 (6 bases). This CDR3 has 15 amino acids. The V end was cut by 2 bases, the J end by 5 bases, with 14 bases between. The germline V gene encodes CDR1 KGHDR and CDR2 SFDVKD. CDR3 nucleotides: TGTGCCACCAGTGATTCTGTCAGGGGATGGGAGACCCAGTACTTC. This encodes CATSDSVRGWETQYF.

The chain has TRBV5-1 and TRBJ2-3; 8 bases align to TRBD2. The CDR3 runs 15 residues. The germline V gene encodes CDR1 SGHRS and CDR2 YFSETQ. This chain's CDR3 is CASKDGRVNTDTQYF. CDR3 DNA sequence: TGCGCTTCGAAAGACGGGAGGGTTAACACAGATACGCAGTATTTT.

This chain joins TRBV5-1 and TRBJ1-2; D might be TRBD1 (5 bases). CDR3 size: 16 residues. Germline lookup yields CDR1 SGHRS and CDR2 YFSETQ. V shed 4 bases and J shed 2 bases, with 18 bases lying between them. This CDR3 is CASSRITGLGNYGYTF. The CDR3, as DNA: TGCGCCAGCAGCCGGATCACAGGCTTGGGGAACTATGGCTACACCTTC.

The chain links TRBV19 to TRBJ2-2, with 13 positions matching TRBD2. The CDR3 consists of 16 residues. Germline trimming cut 7 bases from V and 3 bases from J; bases unmatched to any gene: 5. Germline CDR1 LNHDA, CDR2 SQIVND (reference sequence). The CDR3 DNA reads as TGTGCCAGTACCGGACTAGCGGGGGCGTACACCGGGGAGCTGTTTTTT. Amino acids: CASTGLAGAYTGELFF.

A few counts support this clone. V gene TRBV24-1 combines with J gene TRBJ2-3; maybe TRBD2 (6 bases). This CDR3 has 15 amino acids. Germline lookup yields CDR1 KGHDR and CDR2 SFDVKD. Trimming cost V 6 bases and J 5 bases, with 17 bases left between them. Here the CDR3 DNA reads TGTGCCACCAGTCCCGGGACTCCGAGAGGAGATACGCAGTATTTT. Translation gives CATSPGTPRGDTQYF.

This rearrangement joins TRBV30 to TRBJ1-2; D call uncertain. CDR1 GTSNPN and CDR2 SVGIG come from the germline V gene (reference sequence). This CDR3 comprises 11 residues. The V and J ends lost 3 bases and 2 bases respectively, with 4 bases between them. In DNA form, the CDR3 reads TGTGCCTGGAGACAGAACTATGGCTACACCTTC. Amino acids: CAWRQNYGYTF. Complete variable domain (other parts from reference TRBV30 and TRBJ1-2): SQTIHQWPATLVQPVGSPLSLECTVEGTSNPNLYWYRQAAGRGLQLLFYSVGIGQISSEVPQNLSASRPQDRQFILSSKKLLLSDSGFYLCAWRQNYGYTFGSGTRLTVV.

This chain connects TRBV29-1 to TRBJ1-2; no reliable D call. Germline V CDR1 and CDR2: SQVTM, ANQGSEA. The CDR3 runs to 12 residues. V gave up 3 bases and J gave up 0 bases, with 5 bases separating them. CDR3 sequence (DNA): TGCAGCGTTGACAGTTCTAACTATGGCTACACCTTC. The encoded protein is CSVDSSNYGYTF. Full variable domain (missing parts from reference TRBV29-1 and TRBJ1-2): SAVISQKPSRDICQRGTSLTIQCQVDSQVTMMFWYRQQPGQSLTLIATANQGSEATYESGFVIDKFPISRPNLTFSTLTVSNMSPEDSSIYLCSVDSSNYGYTFGSGTRLTVV.